The 25 T cell receptor beta chains reported below all come from one sample, sequenced in a study of response to subunit inactivated influenza vaccine. TCRdb independently ran MiXCR on the RT-PCR reads; one entry per CDR3 protein. The sample has 150,000 to 200,000 distinct CDR3 sequences, about 11% seen once; the top ten hold over 10%. The sequenced sample was non-naive T cells sorted from PBMCs, obtained 35 to 45 days after vaccination. These receptors all stem from a middle-aged man who received an inactivated influenza vaccine.

CDR3 nucleotides: TGTGCCAGCAGCCAACTGGGGGCGAACACCGGGGAGCTGTTTTTT. Protein: CASSQLGANTGELFF. The V and J genes are TRBV7-2 and TRBJ2-2, with D perhaps matching TRBD1 or TRBD2 (5 bases each). The CDR3 has 15 residues. Germline assignment: CDR1 SGHTA and CDR2 FQGNSA. V lost 5 bases, J lost 0 bases, and 10 bases lay in between.

This clonotype was counted a few times. This rearrangement joins TRBV28 to TRBJ2-2; maybe TRBD1 (6 bases). This CDR3 is built from 14 residues. V gave up 8 bases and J gave up 4 bases, with 14 bases separating them. The germline V gene has CDR1 MDHEN and CDR2 SYDVKM. CDR3 in DNA: TGTGCCAGCGAACGACAGGTTAGCACCGGGGAGCTGTTTTTT. Residues: CASERQVSTGELFF.

The rearrangement uses TRBV5-6 and TRBJ2-3, with a tentative D call TRBD2 (6 bases). The V gene lost 1 base and the J gene lost 0 bases, with 9 bases spanning the gap. The CDR3 has 15 amino acids. Germline V gene lookup returns CDR1 SGHDT and CDR2 YYEEEE. CDR3 bases: TGTGCCAGCAGCTTGCGTCGGGGGAGCACAGATACGCAGTATTTT. As protein: CASSLRRGSTDTQYF.

This clonotype was seen ten or more times. The chain is built from TRBV6-5 and TRBJ2-3; 8 bases map to TRBD2. The CDR3 covers 18 residues. CDR1 and CDR2 from the germline V gene are MNHEY and SVGAGI. V lost 0 bases, J lost 5 bases, and 13 bases stayed unmatched. This CDR3 reads CASSYSMLAGGPKDTQYF. For the CDR3, the DNA is TGTGCCAGCAGTTACTCGATGCTGGCGGGAGGCCCAAAAGATACGCAGTATTTT.

This chain joins TRBV7-6 and TRBJ2-7; D remains ambiguous. V shed 1 base and J shed 5 bases, with 12 bases lying between them. Per germline, CDR1 SGHVS and CDR2 FNYEAQ. This CDR3 is built from 14 residues. CDR3 coding DNA: TGTGCCAGCAGCTTAGGGGTAGTTTCCAACGAGCAGTACTTC. Amino acid sequence: CASSLGVVSNEQYF.

This chain joins TRBV7-7 and TRBJ2-1, with 10 bases that match TRBD2. CDR3 length: 14 amino acids. J lost 6 bases, V lost 5 bases, and 4 bases had no gene match. CDR1 SSHAT and CDR2 FNYEAQ come from the germline V gene (reference sequence). CDR3 nucleotides: TGTGCCAGCAGCCAAGGACTAGCGGCCAATGAGCAGTTCTTC. As protein: CASSQGLAANEQFF.

This clonotype was observed at least ten times. This chain joins TRBV29-1 and TRBJ2-3, with D uncertain. The ends were cut back, 4 bases at V and 6 bases at J, with 5 bases in the middle. The length of the CDR3 is 10 residues. The germline V gene encodes CDR1 SQVTM and CDR2 ANQGSEA. The CDR3, as DNA: TGCAGCGTTGCTTCTGATACGCAGTATTTT. Residues: CSVASDTQYF.

This clonotype was seen a handful of times. The gene calls are TRBV7-9 and TRBJ2-1; TRBD2 is a possible D gene (5 bases). This CDR3 is 15 amino acids long. The germline gives CDR1 SEHNR, CDR2 FQNEAQ (reference sequence). Trimming removed 5 bases at V and 4 bases at J, with 15 bases between. CDR3 loop: CASSHAKRGYNEQFF. The CDR3 DNA reads TGTGCCAGCAGCCACGCAAAACGCGGGTACAATGAGCAGTTCTTC.

This clonotype was found many times. This chain uses TRBV29-1 with TRBJ1-2; weak D call: TRBD1 (5 bases). This CDR3 comprises 11 residues. Germline V CDR1 and CDR2: SQVTM, ANQGSEA. The CDR3, as DNA: TGCAGTCACTCGGAGGGGTATGGCTACACCTTC. It translates to CSHSEGYGYTF.

This clonotype appeared many times. The J gene is TRBJ1-1, the V gene TRBV7-9; D remains unclear. This CDR3 contains 13 residues. Trimming shortened V by 2 bases and J by 3 bases, and 7 bases separated the two germline ends. Germline V gene sequence: CDR1 SEHNR, CDR2 FQNEAQ (reference sequence). DNA for the CDR3: TGTGCCAGCAGCTTAAAGATGGACACTGAAGCTTTCTTT. The encoded protein is CASSLKMDTEAFF.

J is TRBJ1-5 and V is TRBV7-9; D is unclear. CDR3 length: 13 residues. V lost 1 base to trimming and J lost 5 bases, with 6 bases between them. Germline CDR1 reads SEHNR; CDR2 reads FQNEAQ (reference sequence). The CDR3 loop reads CASSLERDQPQHF. CDR3 sequence (DNA): TGTGCCAGCAGCTTAGAAAGGGATCAGCCCCAGCATTTT.

This clonotype was observed a handful of times. The genes are TRBV6-2 or TRBV6-3 and TRBJ2-1; 7 bases are a match to TRBD1. V shed 4 bases, J shed 7 bases, and the junction held 7 bases outside the gene matches. Germline assignment: CDR1 MNHEY and CDR2 SVGEGT. The CDR3 is 14 amino acids. The CDR3 region has the DNA TGTGCCAGCAGTTCCTTCGGGACAGTTAATGAGCAGTTCTTC. It specifies CASSSFGTVNEQFF.

This clonotype was seen a few times. J is TRBJ2-7 and V is TRBV20-1; possible D gene TRBD1, 6 bases. This CDR3 is built from 13 residues. The V and J ends lost 2 bases and 6 bases respectively, with 14 bases between them. Germline lookup yields CDR1 DFQATT and CDR2 SNEGSKA (reference sequence). CDR3 sequence reads: CSARRDMKGEQYF. CDR3 in DNA: TGCAGTGCTAGACGGGACATGAAGGGCGAGCAGTACTTC.

Many counts were recorded for this clonotype. The V and J genes are TRBV5-1 and TRBJ2-2, with unresolved D. The V end lost 1 base, the J end lost 0 bases, and 7 bases lay between the germline ends. There are 15 residues in the CDR3. Germline V gene lookup returns CDR1 SGHRS and CDR2 YFSETQ. Here the CDR3 DNA reads TGCGCCAGCAGCTTGTTCGGGCCGAACACCGGGGAGCTGTTTTTT. Its protein product is CASSLFGPNTGELFF.

Many counts were recorded for this clonotype. The chain is built from TRBV12-3 or TRBV12-4 and TRBJ1-1; D call uncertain. The CDR3 has 11 residues. Deletions cut 6 bases from V and 8 bases from J, with 10 bases between. The CDR3 DNA is TGTGCCAGCAGAAGAACGAGAGAAGCTTTCTTT. Encoded protein: CASRRTREAFF.

The chain is built from TRBV5-6 and TRBJ1-2; perhaps TRBD1 as D (6 bases). Looked up from germline, CDR1 is SGHDT and CDR2 is YYEEEE. The CDR3 consists of 12 residues. V was shortened by 4 bases and J by 3 bases, with 7 bases between the two germline ends. CDR3 protein: CASSPGDYGYTF. In nucleotides, the CDR3 is TGTGCCAGCAGCCCAGGGGACTATGGCTACACCTTC. Complete variable domain (other parts from reference TRBV5-6 and TRBJ1-2): DAGVTQSPTHLIKTRGQQVTLRCSPKSGHDTVSWYQQALGQGPQFIFQYYEEEERQRGNFPDRFSGHQFPNYSSELNVNALLLGDSALYLCASSPGDYGYTFGSGTRLTVV.

The gene calls are TRBV10-3 and TRBJ1-6, with D unclear. The germline CDR1 and CDR2 sequences are ENHRY and SYGVKD. V was pared by 3 bases and J by 7 bases, with 10 bases between. The length of the CDR3 is 14 residues. The CDR3 here is CAISDGQLNSPLHF. In DNA form, the CDR3 reads TGTGCCATCAGTGATGGGCAGCTGAATTCACCCCTCCACTTT.

This clonotype was recorded at least ten times. The chain recombines TRBV3-1 with TRBJ2-7; 9 nucleotides line up with TRBD2. The germline V gene has CDR1 LGHDT and CDR2 YNNKEL (reference sequence). The CDR3 covers 12 residues. V lost 6 bases to trimming and J lost 10 bases; unmatched junction nucleotides: 7. The CDR3 sequence is CASSLAGNNQYF. CDR3 in DNA: TGTGCCAGCAGTCTAGCGGGAAATAATCAGTACTTC.

This clonotype was counted between two and nine times. The J gene is TRBJ2-2, the V gene TRBV3-1; 8 positions agree with TRBD2. Per germline, CDR1 LGHDT and CDR2 YNNKEL (reference sequence). With V trimmed by 1 base and J by 1 base, 2 bases remained unmatched. This CDR3 has 16 residues. The CDR3 is CASSQVAGLNTGELFF. The CDR3 coding sequence is TGTGCCAGCAGCCAAGTAGCGGGACTGAACACCGGGGAGCTGTTTTTT.

This clonotype has a count of ten or more. The gene calls are TRBV7-2 and TRBJ1-2; TRBD1 agrees at 9 bases. Trimming removed 5 bases from V and 8 bases from J; junction bases left unmatched: 3. In germline, CDR1 is SGHTA, CDR2 FQGNSA. CDR3 length equals 12 residues. This chain's CDR3 is CASSRDRVGYTF. Written as DNA, the CDR3 is TGTGCCAGCAGCCGGGACAGGGTAGGCTACACCTTC.

In this sample, this clonotype turned up a few times. The J gene is TRBJ2-1, the V gene TRBV9, with 11 bases matching TRBD2. Germline trimming cut 7 bases from V and 10 bases from J; bases unmatched to any gene: 10. The CDR3 is 14 amino acids. Per the germline V gene, CDR1 is SGDLS and CDR2 is YYNGEE. CDR3 sequence (DNA): TGTGCCAGCTCCGCGTTAGCGGGAGGGTTCGAGCAGTTCTTC. It translates to CASSALAGGFEQFF.

The sample holds a few counts of this clonotype. V and J are TRBV10-3 and TRBJ1-4, with TRBD1 as a possible D gene (5 bases). V lost 6 bases, J lost 6 bases, and 11 bases lay in between. Germline assignment: CDR1 ENHRY and CDR2 SYGVKD. This CDR3 is 13 amino acids long. CDR3: CAIRGAVDEKLFF. In nucleotides, the CDR3 is TGTGCCATCAGAGGGGCCGTGGATGAAAAACTGTTTTTT.

This clonotype was seen many times. The chain carries TRBV7-2 and TRBJ2-5; the D is unclear. Per germline, CDR1 SGHTA and CDR2 FQGNSA. There are 11 residues in the CDR3. Trimming removed 3 bases from V and 7 bases from J, with 6 bases in between. The CDR3 coding sequence is TGTGCCAGCAGCTTGTTAGGGACCCAGTACTTC. Encoded protein: CASSLLGTQYF.

V usage is TRBV4-1 and J usage is TRBJ2-5; D possibly matches TRBD1 or TRBD2 (5 bases each). Germline CDR1 MGHRA, CDR2 YSYEKL. With 0 bases removed from V and 7 bases from J, the gap between germline ends came to 24 bases. This CDR3 has 18 residues. CDR3 in DNA: TGCGCCAGCAGCCAAGATATCCAGACGGGGACGTGGGGAGTGACCCAGTACTTC. Its protein is CASSQDIQTGTWGVTQYF.

In this sample, this clonotype turned up a few times. DNA of the CDR3: TGCGCCAGCAGCCAAGTTCGAGCGGGGGGGCCCTCAGATACGCAGTATTTT. Translating gives CASSQVRAGGPSDTQYF. The rearrangement links TRBV4-3 to TRBJ2-3; 10 bases match TRBD2. This CDR3 is built from 17 residues. CDR1 is LGHNA and CDR2 is YSLEER in the germline V gene. V lost 1 base and J lost 4; bases outside the gene matches: 8.